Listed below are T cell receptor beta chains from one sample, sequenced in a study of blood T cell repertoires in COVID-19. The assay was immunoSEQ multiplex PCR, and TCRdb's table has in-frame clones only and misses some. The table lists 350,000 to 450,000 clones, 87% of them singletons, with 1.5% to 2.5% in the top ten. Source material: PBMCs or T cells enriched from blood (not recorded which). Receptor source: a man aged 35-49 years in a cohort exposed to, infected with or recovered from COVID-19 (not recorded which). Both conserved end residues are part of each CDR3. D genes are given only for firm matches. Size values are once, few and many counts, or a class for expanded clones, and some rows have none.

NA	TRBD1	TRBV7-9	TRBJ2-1	CASSGSNRQGVTNEQFF	TGTGCCAGCAGCGGATCGAACCGACAGGGAGTTACCAATGAGCAGTTCTTC
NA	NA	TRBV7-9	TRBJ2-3	CASSRGTSTDTQYF	TGTGCCAGCAGCCGCGGGACTAGCACAGATACGCAGTATTTT
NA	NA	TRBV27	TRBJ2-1	CASSYASDYNEQFF	TGTGCCAGCAGTTATGCTAGCGACTACAATGAGCAGTTCTTC
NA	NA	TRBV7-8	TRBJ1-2	CASSLGGQGYGYTF	TGTGCCAGCAGCTTAGGGGGGCAAGGCTATGGCTACACCTTC
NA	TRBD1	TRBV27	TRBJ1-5	CASSPRGGQNQPQHF	TGTGCCAGCAGCCCCAGAGGGGGACAGAATCAGCCCCAGCATTTT
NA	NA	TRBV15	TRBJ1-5	CATSRDSVVQPQHF	TGTGCCACCAGCAGAGATTCGGTTGTTCAGCCCCAGCATTTT
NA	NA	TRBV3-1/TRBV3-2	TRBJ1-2	CASSSDGGLEGYTF	TGTGCCAGCAGCTCGGACGGGGGTTTGGAAGGCTACACCTTC
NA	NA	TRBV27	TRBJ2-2	CASSLLEGSGELFF	TGTGCCAGCAGTTTATTAGAGGGATCCGGGGAGCTGTTTTTT
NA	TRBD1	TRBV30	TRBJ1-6	CAWSVQGKSNSPLHF	TGTGCCTGGAGTGTACAGGGGAAGAGCAATTCACCCCTCCACTTT
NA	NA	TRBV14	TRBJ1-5	CASSLSPDSVNQPQHF	TGTGCCAGCAGCCTCTCCCCCGACAGCGTCAATCAGCCCCAGCATTTT
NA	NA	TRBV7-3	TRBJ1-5	CASSADRNQPQHF	TGTGCCAGCAGCGCGGACAGAAATCAGCCCCAGCATTTT
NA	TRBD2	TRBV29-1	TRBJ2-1	CSVASGRFNEQFF	TGCAGCGTTGCTAGCGGGAGATTCAATGAGCAGTTCTTC
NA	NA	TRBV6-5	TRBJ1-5	CASSTDRGNQPQHF	TGTGCCAGCAGTACCGACAGAGGCAATCAGCCCCAGCATTTT
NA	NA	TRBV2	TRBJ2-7	CASSETRDISYEQYF	TGTGCCAGCAGTGAAACCAGGGACATTTCCTACGAGCAGTACTTC
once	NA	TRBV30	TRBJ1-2	CAWSEDLKGANYGYTF	TGTGCCTGGAGTGAAGACCTAAAGGGGGCTAACTATGGCTACACCTTC
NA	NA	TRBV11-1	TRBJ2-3	CASSSDSADTQYF	TGTGCCAGCAGTTCGGACAGTGCAGATACGCAGTATTTT
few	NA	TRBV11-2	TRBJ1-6	CASSLAGEGSSYNSPLHF	TGTGCCAGCAGCTTAGCCGGGGAGGGCAGCTCCTATAATTCACCCCTCCACTTT
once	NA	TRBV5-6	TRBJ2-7	CASSRGREYEQYF	TGTGCCAGCAGCCGGGGACGGGAGTACGAGCAGTACTTC
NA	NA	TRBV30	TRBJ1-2	CAWSVKAYYGYTF	TGTGCCTGGAGTGTTAAAGCGTACTATGGCTACACCTTC
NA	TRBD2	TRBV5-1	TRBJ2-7	CASTMELAGVGEQYF	TGCGCCAGCACTATGGAACTAGCGGGAGTTGGTGAGCAGTACTTC
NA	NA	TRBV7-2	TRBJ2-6	CASSSVFRGANVLTF	TGTGCCAGCAGCTCCGTTTTTCGGGGGGCCAACGTCCTGACTTTC
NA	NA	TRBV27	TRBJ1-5	CASSSRGFSNQPQHF	TGTGCCAGCAGTTCCCGGGGGTTTAGCAATCAGCCCCAGCATTTT
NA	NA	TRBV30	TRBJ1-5	CAWSVGQGNNQPQHF	TGTGCCTGGAGTGTGGGTCAGGGGAACAATCAGCCCCAGCATTTT